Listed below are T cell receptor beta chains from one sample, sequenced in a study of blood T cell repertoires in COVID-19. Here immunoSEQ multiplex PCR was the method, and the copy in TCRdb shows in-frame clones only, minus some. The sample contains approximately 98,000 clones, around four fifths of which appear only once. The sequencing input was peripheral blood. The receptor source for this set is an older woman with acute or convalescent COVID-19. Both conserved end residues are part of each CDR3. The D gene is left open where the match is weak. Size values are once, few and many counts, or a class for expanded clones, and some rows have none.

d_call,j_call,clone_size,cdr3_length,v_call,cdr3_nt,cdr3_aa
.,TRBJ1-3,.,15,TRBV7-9,TGTGCCAGCAGCTTAGAAGAGGCCTCTGGAAACACCATATATTTT,CASSLEEASGNTIYF
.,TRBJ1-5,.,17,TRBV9,TGTGCCAGCAGCGAGGGTGGGAGGCGTCAAATTGAACAGCCCCAGCATTTT,CASSEGGRRQIEQPQHF
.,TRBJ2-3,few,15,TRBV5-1,TGCGCCAGCAGCCTTCCCAACGCGGGCACAGATACGCAGTATTTT,CASSLPNAGTDTQYF
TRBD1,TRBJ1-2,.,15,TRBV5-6,TGTGCCAGCAGCACGTACCGACAGGGATCTTATGGCTACACCTTC,CASSTYRQGSYGYTF
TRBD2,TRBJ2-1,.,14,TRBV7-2,TGTGCCAGCAGCCCCAGTAGCGGGGGGGAATTGGAGTTCTTC,CASSPSSGGELEFF
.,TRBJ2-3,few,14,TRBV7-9,TGTGCCAGCAGCTTCGAGGGGAGGACAGATACGCAGTATTTT,CASSFEGRTDTQYF
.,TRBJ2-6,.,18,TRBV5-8,TGTGCCAGCAGCTTGAGGTCGAGGGTCCTCTCTGGGGCCAACGTCCTGACTTTC,CASSLRSRVLSGANVLTF
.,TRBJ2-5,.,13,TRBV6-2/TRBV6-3,TGTGCCAGCAGTGACCCCCCCTCAGGGACCCAGTACTTC,CASSDPPSGTQYF
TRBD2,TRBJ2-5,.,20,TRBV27,TGTGCCAGCAGTTTAACATACCGTTTTGGTTGGGGGGAGGGCCAAGAGACCCAGTACTTC,CASSLTYRFGWGEGQETQYF
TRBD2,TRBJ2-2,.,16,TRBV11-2,TGTGCCAGCAGCTTACGGACTAGCGGGGGAACCGGGGAGCTGTTTTTT,CASSLRTSGGTGELFF
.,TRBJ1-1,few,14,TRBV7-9,TGTGCCAGCAGCCAAAATGGTCCGGGAGATGAAGCTTTCTTT,CASSQNGPGDEAFF
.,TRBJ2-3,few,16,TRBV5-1,TGCGCCAGCAGCTTGGCCAGCGCTGAGGGACTAGATACGCAGTATTTT,CASSLASAEGLDTQYF
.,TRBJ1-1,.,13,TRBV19,TGTGCCAGTAGTACAAGGGGATCCACTGAAGCTTTCTTT,CASSTRGSTEAFF
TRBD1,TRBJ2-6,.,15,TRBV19,TGTGCCAGTAGTACCGACAGGGGGGGGGCCAACGTCCTGACTTTC,CASSTDRGGANVLTF
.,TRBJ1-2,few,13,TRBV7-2,TGTGCCAGCAGCTTAAAGACAGGTGATGGCTACACCTTC,CASSLKTGDGYTF
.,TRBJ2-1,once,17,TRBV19,TGTGCCAGTAATTCAGGGGAGACTTCCGTTTCCTACAATGAGCAGTTCTTC,CASNSGETSVSYNEQFF
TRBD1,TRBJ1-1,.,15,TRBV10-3,TGTGCCATCAGTGTGACAGGGAATCGCCCCACTGAAGCTTTCTTT,CAISVTGNRPTEAFF
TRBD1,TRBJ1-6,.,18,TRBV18,TGTGCCAGCTCACCAGAGTTTCACTCGGGACAGGGTGGTTCACCCCTCCACTTT,CASSPEFHSGQGGSPLHF
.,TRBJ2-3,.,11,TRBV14,TGTGCCAGCAGCCATAAAGATACGCAGTATTTT,CASSHKDTQYF
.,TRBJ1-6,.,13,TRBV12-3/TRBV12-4,TGTGCCAGCGATAATGGCGGGAATTCACCCCTCCACTTT,CASDNGGNSPLHF
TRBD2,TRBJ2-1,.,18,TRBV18,TGTGCCAGCTCACTAAACGTCCCTAGCGGGAGATTGTTCAATGAGCAGTTCTTC,CASSLNVPSGRLFNEQFF
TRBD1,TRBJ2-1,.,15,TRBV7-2,TGTGCCAGCAGCTCGACAGGGGACCGGTACAATGAGCAGTTCTTC,CASSSTGDRYNEQFF
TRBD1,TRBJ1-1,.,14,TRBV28,TGTGCCAGCAGTTTGGGACAGCTAAACACTGAAGCTTTCTTT,CASSLGQLNTEAFF
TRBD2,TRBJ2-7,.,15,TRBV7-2,TGTGCCAGCAGCCCACTAGCGCAGAGCTCCTACGAGCAGTACTTC,CASSPLAQSSYEQYF
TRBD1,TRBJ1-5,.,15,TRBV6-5,TGTGCCAGCAGCTTACAGGGGAATAGCAATCAGCCCCAGCATTTT,CASSLQGNSNQPQHF
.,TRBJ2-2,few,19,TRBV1,TGCACCAGCAGGAAGGGGAAGCGGGGGGGCTCGGCGAACACCGGGGAGCTGTTTTTT,CTSRKGKRGGSANTGELFF
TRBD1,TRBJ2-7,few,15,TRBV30,TGTGCCTGGAGTGACCTCCGGGACAGAATATACGAGCAGTACTTC,CAWSDLRDRIYEQYF
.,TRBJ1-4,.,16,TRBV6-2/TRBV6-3,TGTGCCAGCAGTAAACCCTGGGACAAACGGAATGAAAAACTGTTTTTT,CASSKPWDKRNEKLFF
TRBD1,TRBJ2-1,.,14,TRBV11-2,TGTGCCACCAGGAGGGGACAGGCCAACAATGAGCAGTTCTTC,CATRRGQANNEQFF
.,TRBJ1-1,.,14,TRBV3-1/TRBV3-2,TGTGCCAGCAGCCCCCGTGCGGTGAACACTGAAGCTTTCTTT,CASSPRAVNTEAFF
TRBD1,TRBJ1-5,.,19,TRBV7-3,TGTGCCAGCAGCTTAACCTCGGAGGGACAGGGATGGGTTGATCAGCCCCAGCATTTT,CASSLTSEGQGWVDQPQHF
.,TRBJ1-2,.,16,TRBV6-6,TGTGCCAGCACTTTCCCGAGCAGGGTGACTGCCTATGGCTACACCTTC,CASTFPSRVTAYGYTF
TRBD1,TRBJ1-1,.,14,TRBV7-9,TGTGCCAGCAGCTCTGCTGACAGGGTCACTGAAGCTTTCTTT,CASSSADRVTEAFF
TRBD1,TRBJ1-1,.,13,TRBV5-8,TGTGCCAGCAGCTTAACAGGGGGCACTGAAGCTTTCTTT,CASSLTGGTEAFF
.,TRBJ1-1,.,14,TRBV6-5,TGTGCCAGCAGCCGACAGGAGCCGAACACTGAAGCTTTCTTT,CASSRQEPNTEAFF
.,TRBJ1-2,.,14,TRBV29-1,TGCAGCGTTGACTCCCAGAACACAAACCCTCTCTACACCTTC,CSVDSQNTNPLYTF
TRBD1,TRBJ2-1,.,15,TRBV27,TGTGCCAGCAGTTCCCGGGACAGGGGTTACAATGAGCAGTTCTTC,CASSSRDRGYNEQFF
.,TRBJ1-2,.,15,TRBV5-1,TGCGCCAGCAGCTTGGAGCAGGAGGGATCGGCTGGCTACACCTTC,CASSLEQEGSAGYTF
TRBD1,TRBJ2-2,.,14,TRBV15,TGTGCCACCAGCACCCAGACAGGGTCCGGGGAGCTGTTTTTT,CATSTQTGSGELFF
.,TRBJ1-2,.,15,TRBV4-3,TGCGCCAGCAGCCAAGCGAGGCAGCAAAACTATGGCTACACCTTC,CASSQARQQNYGYTF
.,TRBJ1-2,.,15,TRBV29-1,TGCAGCGTTGAAGATTACCAGGAAATCAACTATGGCTACACCTTC,CSVEDYQEINYGYTF
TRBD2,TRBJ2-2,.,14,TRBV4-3,TGCGCCAGCGCCCGGGGCGGGGGGACCGGGGAGCTGTTTTTT,CASARGGGTGELFF
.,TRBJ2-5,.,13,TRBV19,TGTGCCAGTAGTCCGACAGAACAAGAGACCCAGTACTTC,CASSPTEQETQYF
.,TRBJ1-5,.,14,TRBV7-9,TGTGCCAGCAGCTTGGACAGAAGCAATCAGCCCCAGCATTTT,CASSLDRSNQPQHF
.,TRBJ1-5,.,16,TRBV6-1,TGTGCCAGCAGTGCGGTCCGCAGGGTAAGCAATCAGCCCCAGCATTTT,CASSAVRRVSNQPQHF
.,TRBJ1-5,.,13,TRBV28,TGTGCCAGCAGTCCGCGTGGCAATCAGCCCCAGCATTTT,CASSPRGNQPQHF